Below, 10 T cell receptor beta chains from the same sample are listed, as sequenced in a study of blood T cells in healthy people across ages (dated by TCRdb to 2013 to 2016). Library generation was performed with 5' RACE. The reads were generated on an Illumina HiSeq 2500. A second roughly 6 to 11 cycle PCR used a sample-barcoded 5' primer and a J-beta primer mix. In TCRdb, the public reads were trimmed at Q25 with fastp and aligned with MiXCR, with productive beta chains retained. Under each unique CDR3 protein, matching rows form one entry showing the most common genes and DNA. Across this sample there are around 620,000 distinct CDR3 sequences, with 25% to 30% seen only once. The ten largest clonotypes hold roughly 20% of the sample. Sequenced: blood. Receptors were obtained from a woman in her 70s in good health.

The rearrangement joins TRBV7-2 to TRBJ2-5; 7 nucleotides align to TRBD1. The CDR3 spans 14 residues. Trimming at V came to 6 bases and at J to 0 bases, leaving 4 bases not matched to a gene. The germline V gene has CDR1 SGHTA and CDR2 FQGNSA. The CDR3 DNA sequence: TGTGCCAGCAGACTACAGGGGAACCAAGAGACCCAGTACTTC. It is translated as CASRLQGNQETQYF.

The chain joins TRBV7-9 to TRBJ1-2; 8 nucleotides align to TRBD1. V dropped 1 base and J dropped 9; count of bases not matched to a gene: 1. Germline assignment: CDR1 SEHNR and CDR2 FQNEAQ (reference sequence). The CDR3 loop spans 12 amino acids. The CDR3 DNA is TGTGCCAGCAGCTTAGGGGACAGGAGCTACACCTTC. Translation: CASSLGDRSYTF.

This clonotype was seen more than once but under ten times. This sequence joins TRBV6-5 and TRBJ2-5; D could derive from TRBD1 or TRBD2 (5 bases each). Germline lookup yields CDR1 MNHEY and CDR2 SVGAGI. The CDR3 sequence is 14 residues long. V lost 5 bases, J lost 2 bases, and 12 bases lay in between. The CDR3 DNA is TGTGCCAGCAGTATTTGGGACCAACAAGAGACCCAGTACTTC. Residues: CASSIWDQQETQYF.

V gene TRBV20-1 combines with J gene TRBJ1-3; D call uncertain. Germline V gene sequence: CDR1 DFQATT, CDR2 SNEGSKA (reference sequence). The CDR3 is 11 residues long. The V end was cut by 3 bases, the J end by 7 bases, with 7 bases between. CDR3 sequence reads: CSASGENTIYF. The CDR3 DNA sequence: TGCAGTGCTAGCGGGGAGAACACCATATATTTT.

This chain joins TRBV24-1 and TRBJ2-5; tentatively, D is TRBD1 (7 bases). From germline, CDR1 is KGHDR and CDR2 SFDVKD. The CDR3 runs 15 residues. V was trimmed by 1 base and J by 4 bases, leaving 12 bases between them. CDR3 DNA: TGTGCCACCAGTGATTTTCAGGGGGGTGGAGAGACCCAGTACTTC. As protein: CATSDFQGGGETQYF.

This chain uses TRBV29-1 with TRBJ2-7; 13 bases match TRBD2. The V and J ends lost 3 bases and 2 bases, in that order; junction bases with no gene match: 1. The CDR3 consists of 14 residues. CDR1 SQVTM and CDR2 ANQGSEA come from the germline V gene. For the CDR3, the DNA is TGCAGCGTTGAGACTAGCGGGGGGACCTACGAGCAGTACTTC. Translated, it gives CSVETSGGTYEQYF.

There are a few counts of this clonotype. V is TRBV6-8 and J is TRBJ2-5, with 7 bases identical to TRBD1. The germline V gene encodes CDR1 MNHGY and CDR2 SAAAGT. There are 15 residues in the CDR3. Losses at the gene ends were 6 bases for V and 0 bases for J; bases not matched to a gene: 7. Here the CDR3 reads CASRLPTGNQETQYF. Here the CDR3 DNA reads TGTGCCAGCAGACTTCCGACAGGGAACCAAGAGACCCAGTACTTC.

The CDR3 DNA reads TGTGCCAGCAGCCAACGAAAGACAGGGGCGAACTATGGCTACACCTTC. Translated, it gives CASSQRKTGANYGYTF. The chain recombines TRBV4-2 with TRBJ1-2, with 8 bases that match TRBD1. The germline V gene encodes CDR1 LGHNA and CDR2 YNFKEQ. With V trimmed by 2 bases and J by 2 bases, 7 bases remained unmatched. The CDR3 loop spans 16 amino acids.

In its sample, this clonotype was seen a few times. The junction departs from the called germline gene at one end, perhaps through a read error. The V call is TRBV5-1, the J call TRBJ2-5; TRBD1 matches at 10 bases. The V gene's germline CDR1 is SGHRS and CDR2 YFSETQ. CDR3 size: 14 residues. For the CDR3, the DNA is TGCGTCAGCAGCTCCGGGACAGGGGTAGAGACCCAGTACTTC. As protein: CVSSSGTGVETQYF.

V usage is TRBV7-9 and J usage is TRBJ1-2; D gene ambiguous. This CDR3 region has 15 residues. V was pared by 3 bases and J by 3 bases, with 14 bases between. The V gene's germline CDR1 is SEHNR and CDR2 FQNEAQ (reference sequence). The chain's CDR3 is CASSFSRSLYYGYTF. As DNA, the CDR3 is TGTGCCAGCAGCTTTAGTAGATCGCTTTACTATGGCTACACCTTC. Full variable domain (remainder filled in from reference TRBV7-9 and TRBJ1-2): DTGVSQNPRHKITKRGQNVTFRCDPISEHNRLYWYRQTLGQGPEFLTYFQNEAQLEKSRLLSDRFSAERPKGSFSTLEIQRTEQGDSAMYLCASSFSRSLYYGYTFGSGTRLTVV.